These T cell receptor beta chains were read from a single sample in a study of shared clonotypes between healthy human individuals. Measured with immunoSEQ multiplex PCR; TCRdb has only the in-frame clones, and not every one. Of fewer than 600,000 clones detected, approximately 77% appear once; the ten largest clones hold approximately 12%. Sample: PBMCs. The source is a woman aged 40 to 50 in good health. Some clones in this sample may be carry-over from other donors' samples. Each CDR3 is given with its conserved first and last residue. Each record gives: clone size, D gene, J gene, V gene, CDR3 DNA, CDR3 protein. D genes are given only for firm matches. Only some rows state a clone size, as once, few, many or a class for expanded clones.

>NA|NA|TRBJ1-4|TRBV27
TGTGCCAGCAGTTTGAGTCTCTCAACTAATGAAAAACTGTTTTTT
CASSLSLSTNEKLFF
>NA|TRBD2|TRBJ2-7|TRBV6-1
TGTGCCGCGATAAATAGACTAGCGGGAGACTACGAGCAGTACTTC
CAAINRLAGDYEQYF
>few|NA|TRBJ2-5|TRBV5-1
TGCGCCAGCAGCACGGATCAAGAGACCCAGTACTTC
CASSTDQETQYF
>once|NA|TRBJ2-1|TRBV7-2
TGTGCCAGCAGACCTACGGGTCTCTCCTACAATGAGCAGTTCTTC
CASRPTGLSYNEQFF
>NA|NA|TRBJ1-5|TRBV2
TGTGCCAGCAGCCGTAGCAATCAGCCCCAGCATTTT
CASSRSNQPQHF
>NA|TRBD2|TRBJ2-1|TRBV9
TGTGCCAGCAGCGTAGCTTCCCCGACTAGCGGGAGGGTTTCCTACAATGAGCAGTTCTTC
CASSVASPTSGRVSYNEQFF
>NA|TRBD2|TRBJ2-7|TRBV7-9
TGTGCCAGCACCTGGACTAGCGGAAACTACGAGCAGTACTTC
CASTWTSGNYEQYF
>NA|NA|TRBJ2-1|TRBV7-7
TGTGCTAGCAGCTTAGCGCCAACCTCTTTCAATGAGCAGTTCTTC
CASSLAPTSFNEQFF
>NA|TRBD1|TRBJ1-2|TRBV14
TGTGCCAGCAGCGATATGCGAGGGACAGTTCGTGGCTACACCTTC
CASSDMRGTVRGYTF
>NA|NA|TRBJ2-7|TRBV21-1
TGTGCCAGCAGCAAAGACGGCGTCGCCCGATACGAGCAGTACTTC
CASSKDGVARYEQYF
>few|TRBD1|TRBJ1-1|TRBV18
TGTGCCAGCTCACCCGACAGGGTCACTGAAGCTTTCTTT
CASSPDRVTEAFF
>NA|TRBD1|TRBJ2-7|TRBV7-9
TGTGCCAGCAGTCGGGACAGGACTTCCTACGAGCAGTACTTC
CASSRDRTSYEQYF
>NA|NA|TRBJ2-7|TRBV5-1
TGCGCCAGCAGCTTGGGGACGAGCTCCTACGAGCAGTACTTC
CASSLGTSSYEQYF
>many|NA|TRBJ1-1|TRBV2
TGTGCCACCAGGGGTTTTAACACTGAAGCTTTCTTT
CATRGFNTEAFF
>NA|NA|TRBJ2-1|TRBV9
TGTGCCAGCAGCGGGAGAGTGGACTATGAGCAGTTCTTC
CASSGRVDYEQFF
>NA|NA|TRBJ1-3|TRBV11-2
TGTGCCAGCAGCTTACAGAGGGGAACAAACACCATATATTTT
CASSLQRGTNTIYF
>NA|NA|TRBJ1-2|TRBV28
TGTGCCAGCAGTTTCGCAATGTATGGCTACACCTTC
CASSFAMYGYTF
>NA|NA|TRBJ2-5|TRBV4-3
TGCGCCAGCAGCCTGAGGACTTTTCAAGAGACCCAGTACTTC
CASSLRTFQETQYF
>NA|TRBD1|TRBJ1-5|TRBV6-1
TGTGCCAGCTCCCCGACACCAGGGGGGGAGCAGCCCCAGCATTTT
CASSPTPGGEQPQHF
>once|TRBD2|TRBJ2-1|TRBV7-9
TGTGCCGGGGGGGTAGCGGGAGAAGTGGGTGAGCAGTTCTTC
CAGGVAGEVGEQFF
>NA|NA|TRBJ2-1|TRBV25-1
TGTGCCAGCAGTGAAATCGCGGATGAGCAGTTCTTC
CASSEIADEQFF
>many|NA|TRBJ2-1|TRBV4-3
TGCGCCAGCAGCCAACAGTCGGGGATCTCCTACAATGAGCAGTTCTTC
CASSQQSGISYNEQFF
>NA|NA|TRBJ2-3|TRBV5-1
TGCGCCAGCAGCATGACCGGAGATACGCAGTATTTT
CASSMTGDTQYF
>NA|NA|TRBJ2-3|TRBV28
TGTGCCAGCAGTTTGGGGGTGGATACGCAGTATTTT
CASSLGVDTQYF
>NA|NA|TRBJ1-1|TRBV11-1
TGTGCCAGCTCCTGGGGCACTGAAGCTTTCTTT
CASSWGTEAFF
>NA|NA|TRBJ2-1|TRBV30
TGTGCCTGGAGTGGAGGGACCGGGGGGCAGTTCTTC
CAWSGGTGGQFF
>NA|NA|TRBJ2-5|TRBV21-1
TGTGCCAGCAGCCCCCCCGCCACAGGTCAAGAGACCCAGTACTTC
CASSPPATGQETQYF
>NA|NA|TRBJ1-1|TRBV7-9
TGTGCCAGCAGCTTAGATCGCGGTGCGGTCACTGAAGCTTTCTTT
CASSLDRGAVTEAFF